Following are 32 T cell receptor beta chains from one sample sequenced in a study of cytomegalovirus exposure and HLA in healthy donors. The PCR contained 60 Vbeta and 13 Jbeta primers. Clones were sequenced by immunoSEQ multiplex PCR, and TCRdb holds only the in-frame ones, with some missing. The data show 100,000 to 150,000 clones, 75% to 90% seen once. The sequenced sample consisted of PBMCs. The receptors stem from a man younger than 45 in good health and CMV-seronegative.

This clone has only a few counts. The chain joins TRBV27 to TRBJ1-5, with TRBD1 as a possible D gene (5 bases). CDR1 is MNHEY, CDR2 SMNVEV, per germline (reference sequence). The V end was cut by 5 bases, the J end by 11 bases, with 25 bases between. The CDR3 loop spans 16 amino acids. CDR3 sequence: CASSPTRGEGLGAQHF. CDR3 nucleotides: TGTGCCAGCAGTCCAACTCGGGGGGAGGGGCTGGGGGCCCAGCATTTT.

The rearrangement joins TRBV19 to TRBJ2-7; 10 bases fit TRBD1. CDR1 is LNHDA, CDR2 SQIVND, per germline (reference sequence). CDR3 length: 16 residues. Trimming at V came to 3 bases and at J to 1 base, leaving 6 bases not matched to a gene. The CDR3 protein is CASSISTGGASYEQYF. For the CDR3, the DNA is TGTGCCAGTAGTATTTCGACAGGGGGCGCGTCCTACGAGCAGTACTTC.

CDR3 nucleotides: TGTGCCAGCAGTTTGGGGACAAAGAACACTGAAGCTTTCTTT. Its translation is CASSLGTKNTEAFF. This rearrangement joins TRBV28 to TRBJ1-1; TRBD1 might be the D (6 bases). The CDR3 has 14 amino acids. Germline assignment: CDR1 MDHEN and CDR2 SYDVKM. V shed 3 bases and J shed 1 base, with 9 bases lying between them.

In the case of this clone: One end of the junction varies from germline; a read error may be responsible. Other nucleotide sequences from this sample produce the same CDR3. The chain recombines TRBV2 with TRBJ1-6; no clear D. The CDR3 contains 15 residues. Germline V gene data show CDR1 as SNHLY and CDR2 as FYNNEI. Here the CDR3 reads CASSPRGSYNSPLHF. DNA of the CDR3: TGTGCCAGCAGTCCCAGAGGTTCCTATAATTCCCCCCTCCACTTT.

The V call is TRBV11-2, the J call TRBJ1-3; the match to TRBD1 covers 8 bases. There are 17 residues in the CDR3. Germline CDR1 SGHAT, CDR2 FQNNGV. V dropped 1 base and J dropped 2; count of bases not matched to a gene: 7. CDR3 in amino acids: CASSLAGQGLPGNTIYF. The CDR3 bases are TGTGCCAGCAGCTTAGCCGGACAGGGTTTGCCTGGAAACACCATATATTTT.

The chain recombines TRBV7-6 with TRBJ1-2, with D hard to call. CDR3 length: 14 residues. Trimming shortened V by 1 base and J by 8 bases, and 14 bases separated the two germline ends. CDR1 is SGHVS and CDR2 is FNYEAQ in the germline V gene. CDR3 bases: TGTGCCAGCAGCTTAGTCAGAGAGTCGGGGGGCTACACCTTC. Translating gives CASSLVRESGGYTF.

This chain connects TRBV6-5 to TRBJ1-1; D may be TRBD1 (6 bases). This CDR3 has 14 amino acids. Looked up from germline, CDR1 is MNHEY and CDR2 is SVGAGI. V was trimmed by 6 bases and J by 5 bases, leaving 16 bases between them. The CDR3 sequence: CASSRGRGMTEAFF. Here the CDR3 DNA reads TGTGCCAGCAGCAGAGGAAGGGGGATGACTGAAGCTTTCTTT.

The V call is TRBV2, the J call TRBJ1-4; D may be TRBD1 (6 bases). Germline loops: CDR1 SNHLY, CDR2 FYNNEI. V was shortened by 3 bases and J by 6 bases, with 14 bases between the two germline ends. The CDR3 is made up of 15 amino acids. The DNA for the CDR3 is TGTGCCAGCAGTGAGGGGCCCACAGGGTATGAAAAACTGTTTTTT. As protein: CASSEGPTGYEKLFF.

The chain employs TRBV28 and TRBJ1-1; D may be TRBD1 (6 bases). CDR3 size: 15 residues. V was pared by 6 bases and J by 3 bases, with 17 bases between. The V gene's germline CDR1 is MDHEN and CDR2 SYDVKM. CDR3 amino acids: CASRRSRGRDTEAFF. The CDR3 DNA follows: TGTGCCAGCAGGCGCTCCAGGGGTCGAGACACTGAAGCTTTCTTT.

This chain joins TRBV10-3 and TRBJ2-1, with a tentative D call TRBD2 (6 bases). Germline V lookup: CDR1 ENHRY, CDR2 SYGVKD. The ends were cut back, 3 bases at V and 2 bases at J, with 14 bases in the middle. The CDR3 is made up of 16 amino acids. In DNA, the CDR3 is TGTGCCATCAGTGACCTACTAGCAGGCACCTACAATGAGCAGTTCTTC. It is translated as CAISDLLAGTYNEQFF.

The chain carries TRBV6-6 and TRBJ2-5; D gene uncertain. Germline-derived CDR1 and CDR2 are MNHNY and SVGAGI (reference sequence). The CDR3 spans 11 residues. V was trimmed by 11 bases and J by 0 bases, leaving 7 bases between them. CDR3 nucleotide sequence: TGTGCCGGCGGAAACCAAGAGACCCAGTACTTC. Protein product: CAGGNQETQYF.

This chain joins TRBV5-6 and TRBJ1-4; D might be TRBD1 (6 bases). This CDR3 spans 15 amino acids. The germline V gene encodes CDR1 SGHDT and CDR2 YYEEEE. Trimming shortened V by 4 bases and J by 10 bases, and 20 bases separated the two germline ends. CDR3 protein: CASSHRTAPLGKLFF. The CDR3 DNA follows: TGTGCCAGCAGCCACCGGACAGCCCCCTTGGGAAAACTGTTTTTT.

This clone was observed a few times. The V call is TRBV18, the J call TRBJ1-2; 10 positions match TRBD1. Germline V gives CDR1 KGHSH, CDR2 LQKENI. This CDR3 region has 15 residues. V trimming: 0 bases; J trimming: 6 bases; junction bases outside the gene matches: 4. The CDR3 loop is CASSPPVGQGNGYTF. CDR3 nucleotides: TGTGCCAGCTCACCACCCGTGGGACAGGGGAATGGCTACACCTTC. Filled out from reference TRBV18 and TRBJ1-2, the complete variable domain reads NAGVMQNPRHLVRRRGQEARLRCSPMKGHSHVYWYRQLPEEGLKFMVYLQKENIIDESGMPKERFSAEFPKEGPSILRIQQVVRGDSAAYFCASSPPVGQGNGYTFGSGTRLTVV.

The CDR3: CASSLVGATSGGVTQYF. The CDR3 DNA is TGTGCCAGCAGCTTAGTAGGGGCGACTAGCGGGGGTGTTACGCAGTATTTT. The chain uses TRBV7-2 and TRBJ2-3; 12 bases line up with TRBD2. Germline values: CDR1 SGHTA, CDR2 FQGNSA. This CDR3 region has 17 residues. V lost 1 base and J lost 8; bases outside the gene matches: 10.

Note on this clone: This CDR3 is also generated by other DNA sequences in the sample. CDR3 nucleotides: TGTGCCAGTAGTCCGCAGGGCTATGGCTACACCTTC. Translation: CASSPQGYGYTF. The chain is built from TRBV19 and TRBJ1-2; maybe TRBD1 (5 bases). V was trimmed by 5 bases and J by 4 bases, leaving 8 bases between them. Germline lookup yields CDR1 LNHDA and CDR2 SQIVND (reference sequence). The CDR3 spans 12 residues.

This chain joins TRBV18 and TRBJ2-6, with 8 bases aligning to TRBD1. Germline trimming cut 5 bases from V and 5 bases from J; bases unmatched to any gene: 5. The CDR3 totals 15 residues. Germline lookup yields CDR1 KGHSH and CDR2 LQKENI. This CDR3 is CASSTTGDWANVLTF. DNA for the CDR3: TGTGCCAGCTCAACGACAGGGGACTGGGCCAACGTCCTGACTTTC.

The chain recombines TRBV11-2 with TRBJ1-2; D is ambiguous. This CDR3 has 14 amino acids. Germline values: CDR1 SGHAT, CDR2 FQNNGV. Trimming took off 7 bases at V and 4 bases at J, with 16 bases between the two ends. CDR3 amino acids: CASTPLEDFYGYTF. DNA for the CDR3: TGTGCCAGCACCCCTTTAGAGGACTTCTATGGCTACACCTTC.

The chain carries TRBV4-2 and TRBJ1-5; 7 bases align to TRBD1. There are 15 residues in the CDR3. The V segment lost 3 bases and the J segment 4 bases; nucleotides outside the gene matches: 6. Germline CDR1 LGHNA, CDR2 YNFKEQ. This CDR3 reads CASSQGTEINQPQHF. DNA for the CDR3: TGTGCCAGCAGCCAGGGGACAGAAATAAATCAGCCCCAGCATTTT.

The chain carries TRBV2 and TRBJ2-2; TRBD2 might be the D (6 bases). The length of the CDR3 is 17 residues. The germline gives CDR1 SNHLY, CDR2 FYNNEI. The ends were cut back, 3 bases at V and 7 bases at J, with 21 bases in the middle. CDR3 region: CASSDSPAGNFLGELFF. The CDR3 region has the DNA TGTGCCAGCAGTGATTCCCCGGCGGGGAACTTCCTCGGGGAGCTGTTTTTT.

CDR3 residues: CASSPRTGGANEQFF. The CDR3 region has the DNA TGTGCCAGCAGCCCCCGGACAGGCGGGGCTAATGAGCAGTTCTTC. The V gene is TRBV7-6, the J gene TRBJ2-1, with a weak D call TRBD1 (7 bases). The CDR3 spans 15 residues. The germline V and J ends were trimmed by 5 bases and 7 bases, with 18 bases remaining between them. Germline CDR1 SGHVS, CDR2 FNYEAQ.

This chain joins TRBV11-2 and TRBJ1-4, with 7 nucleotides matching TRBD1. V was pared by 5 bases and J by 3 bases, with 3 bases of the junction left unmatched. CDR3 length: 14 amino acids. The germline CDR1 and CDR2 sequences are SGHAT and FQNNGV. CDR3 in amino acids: CASSDQGANEKLFF. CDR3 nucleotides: TGTGCCAGCAGCGACCAGGGGGCTAATGAAAAACTGTTTTTT.

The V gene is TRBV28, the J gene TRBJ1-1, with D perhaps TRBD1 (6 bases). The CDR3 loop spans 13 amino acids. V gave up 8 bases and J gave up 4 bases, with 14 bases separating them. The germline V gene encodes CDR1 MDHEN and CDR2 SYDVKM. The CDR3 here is CASDRTGSTEAFF. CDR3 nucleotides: TGTGCCAGCGACCGTACAGGGAGCACTGAAGCTTTCTTT. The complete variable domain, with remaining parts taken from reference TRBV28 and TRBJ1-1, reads DVKVTQSSRYLVKRTGEKVFLECVQDMDHENMFWYRQDPGLGLRLIYFSYDVKMKEKGDIPEGYSVSREKKERFSLILESASTNQTSMYLCASDRTGSTEAFFGQGTRLTVV.

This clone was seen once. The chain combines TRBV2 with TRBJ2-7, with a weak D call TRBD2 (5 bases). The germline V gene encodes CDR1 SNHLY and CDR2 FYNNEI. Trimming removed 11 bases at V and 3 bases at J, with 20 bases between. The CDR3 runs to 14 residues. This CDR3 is CAPGPDGVSYEQYF. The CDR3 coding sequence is TGTGCCCCCGGCCCCGACGGGGTGAGCTACGAGCAGTACTTC.

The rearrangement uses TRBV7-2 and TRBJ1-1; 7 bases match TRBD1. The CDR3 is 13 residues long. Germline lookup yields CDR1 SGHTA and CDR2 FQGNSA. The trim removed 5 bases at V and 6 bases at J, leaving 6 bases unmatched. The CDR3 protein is CASSQGVRAEAFF. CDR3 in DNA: TGTGCCAGCAGCCAGGGGGTCCGGGCTGAAGCTTTCTTT.

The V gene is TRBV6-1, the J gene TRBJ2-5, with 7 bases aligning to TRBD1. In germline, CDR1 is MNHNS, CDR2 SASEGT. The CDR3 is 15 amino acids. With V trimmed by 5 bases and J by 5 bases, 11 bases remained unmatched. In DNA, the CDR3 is TGTGCCAGCAGTCCCTTCGCGACAGGGTCGGAGACCCAGTACTTC. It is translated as CASSPFATGSETQYF.

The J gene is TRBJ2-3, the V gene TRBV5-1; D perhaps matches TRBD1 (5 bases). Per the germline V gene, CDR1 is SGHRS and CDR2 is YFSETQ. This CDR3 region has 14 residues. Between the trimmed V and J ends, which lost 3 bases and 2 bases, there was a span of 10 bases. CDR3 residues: CASSSRQYTDTQYF. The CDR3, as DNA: TGCGCCAGCAGCTCCCGACAGTACACAGATACGCAGTATTTT.

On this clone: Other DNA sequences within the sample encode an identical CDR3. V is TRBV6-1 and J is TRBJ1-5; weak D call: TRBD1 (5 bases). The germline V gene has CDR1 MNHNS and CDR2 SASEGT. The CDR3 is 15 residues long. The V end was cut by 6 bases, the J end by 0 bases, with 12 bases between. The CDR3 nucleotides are TGTGCCAGCAGACGACAGTCATATAGCAATCAGCCCCAGCATTTT. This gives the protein CASRRQSYSNQPQHF.

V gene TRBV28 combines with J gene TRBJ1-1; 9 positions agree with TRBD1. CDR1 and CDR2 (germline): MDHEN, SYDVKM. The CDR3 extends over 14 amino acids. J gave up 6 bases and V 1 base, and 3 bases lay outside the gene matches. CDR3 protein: CASSLFGTGSEAFF. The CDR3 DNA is TGTGCCAGCAGTTTATTTGGGACAGGGTCTGAAGCTTTCTTT. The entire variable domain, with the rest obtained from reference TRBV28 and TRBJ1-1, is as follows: DVKVTQSSRYLVKRTGEKVFLECVQDMDHENMFWYRQDPGLGLRLIYFSYDVKMKEKGDIPEGYSVSREKKERFSLILESASTNQTSMYLCASSLFGTGSEAFFGQGTRLTVV.

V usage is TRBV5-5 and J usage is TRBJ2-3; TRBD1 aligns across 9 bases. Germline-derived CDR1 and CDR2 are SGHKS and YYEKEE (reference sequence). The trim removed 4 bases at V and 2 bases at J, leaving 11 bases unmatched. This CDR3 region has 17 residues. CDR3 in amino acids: CASSIRNGDRVTDTQYF. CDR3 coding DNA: TGTGCCAGCAGCATTCGGAACGGGGACAGGGTCACAGATACGCAGTATTTT.

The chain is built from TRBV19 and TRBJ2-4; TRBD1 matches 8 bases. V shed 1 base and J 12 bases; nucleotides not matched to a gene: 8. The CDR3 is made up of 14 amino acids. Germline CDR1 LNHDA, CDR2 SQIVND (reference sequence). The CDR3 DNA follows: TGTGCCAGTAGTATAGGCGGACAGGGCACCAGTCAGTACTTC. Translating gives CASSIGGQGTSQYF.

CDR3 nucleotides: TGTGCCAGCAAGGCTGACTTTGGACTAGCGGGGCGTGGGGGGGGTGAGCAGTTCTTC. This codes for CASKADFGLAGRGGGEQFF. The chain is built from TRBV2 and TRBJ2-1, with TRBD2 matching over 12 bases. V dropped 7 bases and J dropped 9; count of bases not matched to a gene: 22. Germline V gene lookup returns CDR1 SNHLY and CDR2 FYNNEI. This CDR3 has 19 residues.

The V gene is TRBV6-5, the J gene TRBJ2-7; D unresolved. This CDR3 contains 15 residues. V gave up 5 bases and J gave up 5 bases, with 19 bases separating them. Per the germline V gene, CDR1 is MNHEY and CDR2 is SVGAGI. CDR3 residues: CASSPGTVYRDEQYF. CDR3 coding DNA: TGTGCCAGCAGTCCCGGTACGGTTTATCGCGACGAGCAGTACTTC.